The T cell receptor (beta chain) described here comes from a study of patients and donors after allogeneic stem cell transplantation (dated by TCRdb to between 2020 and 2021). Inclusive of the bounding cysteine and phenylalanine, the CDR3 is 15 residues long. This entry keeps only the CDR3 DNA: 45 bases, framed from base 1. Trimming leaves V shorter by 4 bases and J shorter by 5 bases, with the junction holding 8 bases beyond the gene matches. CDR1 SGDLS and CDR2 YYNGEE were looked up in the germline V gene. The library came from RT-PCR. Instrument on record: NextSeq 550. TCRdb ran its own pipeline on the public reads, namely fastp trimming at Q25 and MiXCR clone calling, and kept in-frame beta chains. Under each unique CDR3 protein, matching rows form one entry showing the most common genes and DNA. The sample table shows approximately 410,000 distinct CDR3 sequences, and 16% are seen once. Around 6.8% of the sample is taken by the ten largest.

A remark on this clonotype: The antigen it recognizes is unknown. Per-nucleotide qualities are absent, and no much larger clonotype sits a single base away.

Rearrangement joined TRBV9 to TRBJ2-2; TRBD2 matches 7 bases in the middle. The material sequenced was blood, either unsorted or a sorted T cell fraction (not recorded which). This sequence originates from a human donor who was either an allogeneic HSCT recipient or a stem cell or donor lymphocyte infusion donor (not recorded which). It is not recorded whose cells these are; they may come from a transplant donor. DNA sequence: TGTGCCAGCAGCTCCCGGACTAGGGGAACCGGGGAGCTGTTTTTT. This yields the protein CASSSRTRGTGELFF. The full variable domain, with segments outside the CDR3 supplied by the reference TRBV9 and TRBJ2-2 proteins, appears as DSGVTQTPKHLITATGQRVTLRCSPRSGDLSVYWYQQSLDQGLQFLIQYYNGEERAKGNILERFSAQQFPDLHSELNLSSLELGDSALYFCASSSRTRGTGELFFGEGSRLTVL.